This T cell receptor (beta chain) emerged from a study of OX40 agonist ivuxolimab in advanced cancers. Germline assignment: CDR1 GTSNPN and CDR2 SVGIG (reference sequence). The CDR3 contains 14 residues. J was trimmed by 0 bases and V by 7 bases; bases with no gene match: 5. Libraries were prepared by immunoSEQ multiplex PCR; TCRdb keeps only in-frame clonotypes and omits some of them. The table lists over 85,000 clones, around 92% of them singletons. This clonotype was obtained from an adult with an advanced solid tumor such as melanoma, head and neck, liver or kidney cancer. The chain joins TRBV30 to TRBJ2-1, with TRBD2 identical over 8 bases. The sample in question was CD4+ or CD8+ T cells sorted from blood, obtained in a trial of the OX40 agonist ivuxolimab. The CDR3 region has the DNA TGTGCCTTTCGGGAGGGTAGCTCCTACAATGAGCAGTTCTTC. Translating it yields CAFREGSSYNEQFF.